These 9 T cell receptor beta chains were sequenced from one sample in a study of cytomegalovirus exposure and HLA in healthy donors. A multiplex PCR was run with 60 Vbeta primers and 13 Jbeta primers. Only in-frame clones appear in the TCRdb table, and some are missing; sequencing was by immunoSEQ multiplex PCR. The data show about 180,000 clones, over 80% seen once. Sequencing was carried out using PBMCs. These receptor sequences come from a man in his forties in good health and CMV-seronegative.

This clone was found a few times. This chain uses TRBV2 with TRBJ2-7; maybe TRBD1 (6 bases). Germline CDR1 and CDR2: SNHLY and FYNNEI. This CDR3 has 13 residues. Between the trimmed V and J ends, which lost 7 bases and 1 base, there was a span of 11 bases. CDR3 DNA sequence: TGTGCCAGCATCGGGCAGGGGTCCTACGAGCAGTACTTC. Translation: CASIGQGSYEQYF.

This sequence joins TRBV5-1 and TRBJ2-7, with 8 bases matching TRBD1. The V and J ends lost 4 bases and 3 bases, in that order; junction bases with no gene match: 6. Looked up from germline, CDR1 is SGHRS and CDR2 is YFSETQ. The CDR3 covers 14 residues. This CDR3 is CASSGTGGSYEQYF. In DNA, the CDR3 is TGCGCCAGCAGCGGAACAGGGGGAAGCTACGAGCAGTACTTC.

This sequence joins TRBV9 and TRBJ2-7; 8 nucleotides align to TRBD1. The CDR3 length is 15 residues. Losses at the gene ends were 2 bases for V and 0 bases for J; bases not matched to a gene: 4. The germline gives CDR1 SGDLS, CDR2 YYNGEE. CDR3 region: CASSVTGGSSYEQYF. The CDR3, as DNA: TGTGCCAGCAGCGTCACAGGGGGGAGCTCCTACGAGCAGTACTTC. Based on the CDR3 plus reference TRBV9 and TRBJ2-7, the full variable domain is DSGVTQTPKHLITATGQRVTLRCSPRSGDLSVYWYQQSLDQGLQFLIQYYNGEERAKGNILERFSAQQFPDLHSELNLSSLELGDSALYFCASSVTGGSSYEQYFGPGTRLTVT.

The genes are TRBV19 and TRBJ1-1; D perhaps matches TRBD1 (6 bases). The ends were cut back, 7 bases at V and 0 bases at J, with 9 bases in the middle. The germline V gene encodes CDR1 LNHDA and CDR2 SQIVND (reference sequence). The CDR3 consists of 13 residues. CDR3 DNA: TGTGCCAGTACCGACAGGATGAACACTGAAGCTTTCTTT. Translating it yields CASTDRMNTEAFF.

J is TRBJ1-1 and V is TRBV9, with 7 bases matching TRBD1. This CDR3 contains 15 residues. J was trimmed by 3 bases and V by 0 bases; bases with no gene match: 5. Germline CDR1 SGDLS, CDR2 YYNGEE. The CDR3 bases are TGTGCCAGCAGCGTAGTGCGACAGGGAGACACTGAAGCTTTCTTT. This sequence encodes CASSVVRQGDTEAFF.

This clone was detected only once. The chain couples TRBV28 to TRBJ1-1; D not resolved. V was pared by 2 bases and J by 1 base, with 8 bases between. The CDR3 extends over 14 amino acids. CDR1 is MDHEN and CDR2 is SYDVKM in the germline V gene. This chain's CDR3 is CASSLIAENTEAFF. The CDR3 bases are TGTGCCAGCAGTTTAATAGCAGAGAACACTGAAGCTTTCTTT. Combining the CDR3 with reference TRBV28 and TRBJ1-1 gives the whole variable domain DVKVTQSSRYLVKRTGEKVFLECVQDMDHENMFWYRQDPGLGLRLIYFSYDVKMKEKGDIPEGYSVSREKKERFSLILESASTNQTSMYLCASSLIAENTEAFFGQGTRLTVV.

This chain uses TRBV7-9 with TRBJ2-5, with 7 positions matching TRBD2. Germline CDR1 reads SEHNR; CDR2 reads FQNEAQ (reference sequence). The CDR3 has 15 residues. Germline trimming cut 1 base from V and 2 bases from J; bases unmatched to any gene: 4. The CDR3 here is CASSLGQGGQETQYF. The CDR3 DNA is TGTGCCAGCAGCTTAGGTCAGGGAGGGCAAGAGACCCAGTACTTC.

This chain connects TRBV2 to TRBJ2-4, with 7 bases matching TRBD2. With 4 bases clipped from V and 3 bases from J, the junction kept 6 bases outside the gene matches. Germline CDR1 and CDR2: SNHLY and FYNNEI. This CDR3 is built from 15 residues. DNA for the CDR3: TGTGCCAGCAGTGGGTGGGGGGGAGTCAAAAACATTCAGTACTTC. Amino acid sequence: CASSGWGGVKNIQYF.

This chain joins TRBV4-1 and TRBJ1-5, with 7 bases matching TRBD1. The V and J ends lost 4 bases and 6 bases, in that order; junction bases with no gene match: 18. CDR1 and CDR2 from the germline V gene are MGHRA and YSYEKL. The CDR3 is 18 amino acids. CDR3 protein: CASSPGPFYRGGGQPQHF. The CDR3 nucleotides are TGCGCCAGCAGCCCAGGTCCGTTCTACAGGGGCGGAGGTCAGCCCCAGCATTTT.